A selection of T cell receptor beta chains follows, all from one sample in a study of blood T cell repertoires in COVID-19. Sequencing used immunoSEQ multiplex PCR; TCRdb keeps in-frame clones, though not all of them. The table lists roughly 260,000 clones, roughly nine tenths of them singletons. Input material: peripheral blood. These receptor sequences come from a man aged 35-49 years who had recovered from COVID-19. CDR3s include the opening cysteine and the closing phenylalanine or tryptophan. Each record gives: J gene, D gene, V gene, clone size, CDR3 protein, CDR3 DNA. A D gene is named only where the DNA matches it firmly. Some rows mark clone size as missing; the rest say once, few, many or name a class of expanded clone.

TRBJ2-3,TRBD2,TRBV5-4,.,CASSLAGLAGGGTDTQYF,TGTGCCAGCAGCTTGGCCGGACTAGCGGGGGGCGGCACAGATACGCAGTATTTT
TRBJ1-6,TRBD1,TRBV7-2,.,CASSWGQPRSPLHF,TGTGCCAGCAGCTGGGGACAGCCAAGATCACCCCTCCACTTT
TRBJ1-1,.,TRBV6-2/TRBV6-3,few,CASSFRGATTEAFF,TGTGCCAGCAGTTTTCGGGGGGCGACAACTGAAGCTTTCTTT
TRBJ2-7,.,TRBV5-1,once,CASSLGQAPYEQYF,TGCGCCAGCAGCTTGGGACAGGCGCCCTACGAGCAGTACTTC
TRBJ2-3,TRBD2,TRBV7-9,.,CASSYSGGLTDTQYF,TGTGCCAGCAGTTATAGCGGGGGGCTCACAGATACGCAGTATTTT
TRBJ1-5,.,TRBV19,.,CASSTPEDSNQPQHF,TGTGCCAGTAGTACACCAGAGGATAGCAATCAGCCCCAGCATTTT
TRBJ2-7,TRBD1,TRBV7-7,few,CASSLAQGAQYEQYF,TGTGCCAGCAGCTTAGCACAGGGGGCCCAGTACGAGCAGTACTTC
TRBJ1-6,.,TRBV9,.,CASSVLQGPSSHSPLHF,TGTGCCAGCAGCGTTTTACAGGGCCCCTCAAGTCATTCACCCCTCCACTTT
TRBJ2-7,.,TRBV6-5,once,CASSLTAYEQYF,TGTGCCAGCAGCCTAACCGCCTACGAGCAGTACTTC
TRBJ1-4,.,TRBV5-4,.,CASSLDQINEKLFF,TGTGCCAGCAGCTTGGACCAGATTAATGAAAAACTGTTTTTT
TRBJ2-7,TRBD1,TRBV18,.,CASSLDRGREQYF,TGTGCCAGCTCTCTAGACAGGGGGCGCGAGCAGTACTTC
TRBJ1-4,TRBD1,TRBV2,.,CASSPGTGSNEKLFF,TGTGCCAGCAGCCCCGGGACAGGGTCTAATGAAAAACTGTTTTTT
TRBJ1-1,.,TRBV7-6,.,CASSLETGTEAFF,TGTGCCAGCAGCTTAGAAACAGGGACTGAAGCTTTCTTT
TRBJ2-5,.,TRBV14,.,CASSQVGLKETQYF,TGTGCCAGCAGCCAAGTGGGACTGAAAGAGACCCAGTACTTC
TRBJ1-4,.,TRBV29-1,.,CSVVGDSNEKLFF,TGCAGCGTTGTCGGGGACTCCAATGAAAAACTGTTTTTT
TRBJ1-3,.,TRBV5-1,.,CASSIAGTIYNTIYF,TGCGCCAGCAGCATTGCCGGGACAATTTATAACACCATATATTTT